This TCR beta chain was sequenced for a study of beta chain features in type 1 diabetes. This clone showed up just a few times. Its specificity is unknown. The isolated RNA, all of it, was reverse transcribed, so expressed TCRB transcripts were what got sequenced. Clones were sequenced by immunoSEQ multiplex PCR, and TCRdb holds only the in-frame ones, with some missing. The data contain around 250,000 clones, approximately 15% of them singletons. Study-wide points: There was a moderate but significant shortening of TCRB CDR3s in all four CD4+ subsets of Type 1 diabetes patients. Patients' naive, central memory and Treg TCRB repertoires seemed closer to one another than those of healthy donors.

The CDR3 is 12 residues long. V gave up 5 bases and J gave up 0 bases, with 8 bases separating them. Germline V gene sequence: CDR1 SQVTM, CDR2 ANQGSEA. The receptor was derived from a man aged 25 to 45 with type 1 diabetes. The source material was naive CD4+ T cells from blood. The genes are TRBV29-1 and TRBJ2-7, with no clear D. DNA of the CDR3: TGCAGCGTTTTCACTGCCTCCTACGAGCAGTACTTC. As protein: CSVFTASYEQYF.